This T cell receptor beta chain was identified during a study of regulatory T cells in long-lasting Graves disease. Time point indicated: persistent/refractory GD, antithyroid drugs over 5 years with positive TRAb. PBMC RNA was the source of the TCR library. American Thyroid Association guidelines served as the basis for diagnosing Graves' disease. The patients included were those that came from an endocrinology department in Xi'an, China. The junction had 11 bases not matched to a gene; V was cut back by 0 bases and J by 1 base. Germline CDR1 is MNHNS and CDR2 is SASEGT. The CDR3 consists of 18 residues. In this sample, this clonotype turned up many times. The antigen remains undetermined. Both iRepertoire HTBI primers and Arm-PCR of CDR3 regions were used to build the TCR beta libraries. TCRdb fed the multiplex PCR reads into MiXCR, producing one record per CDR3 protein. The sample has some 370,000 distinct CDR3 sequences, about 23% seen once.

Study-level findings and limits: It is possible that accuracy was reduced by the small size of the sample. New patients shared 750 to 1,000 public clonotypes, and persistent patients shared more, with about 2,700.

The TCR sequence derives from a woman aged 40 to 50 with Graves disease. The gene calls are TRBV6-1 and TRBJ1-1, with 7 bases fitting TRBD1. Material: peripheral blood mononuclear cells (PBMCs), obtained when the disease was refractory, from a patient treated with antithyroid drugs. CDR3 loop: CASSEARTGIVTNTEAFF. The DNA for the CDR3 is TGTGCCAGCAGTGAAGCGCGGACAGGCATCGTGACGAACACTGAAGCTTTCTTT.